The TCR beta chain under discussion was sequenced for a study of cytomegalovirus exposure and HLA in healthy donors. PCR amplification relied on 60 Vbeta primers (plus 13 Jbeta primers). Some clones are missing from TCRdb's copy, which holds only in-frame ones; the method was immunoSEQ multiplex PCR. The sample records 85,000 to 110,000 clones, approximately 73% being singletons. This clone was observed a handful of times. Trimming removed 0 bases from V and 0 bases from J, with 3 bases in between. CDR3 length equals 13 residues. CDR1 and CDR2 from the germline V gene are SGDLS and YYNGEE. Sequencing was done on a sample of PBMCs. The V and J genes are TRBV9 and TRBJ1-1; D remains ambiguous. The receptor was derived from a woman younger than 35 in good health and CMV-seropositive. As DNA, the CDR3 is TGTGCCAGCAGCGTAGGTATGAACACTGAAGCTTTCTTT. This encodes CASSVGMNTEAFF.